These T cell receptor beta chains were read from a single sample in a study of CXCR3-negative and CXCR3-positive naive CD8 T cells. Each CDR3 protein gets one entry in TCRdb, which reprocessed the 5' RACE reads and gives no DNA. The data show 75,000 to 100,000 distinct CDR3 sequences, and the top ten clones hold approximately 1%. Source material: naive CXCR3+ CD8+ T cells from blood. The receptors were sampled from a human donor in good health. Some clones in this sample may be carry-over from other donors' samples. CDR3s include the opening cysteine and the closing phenylalanine or tryptophan.

J gene | V gene | CDR3 protein
TRBJ1-2 | TRBV20-1 | CSARDQLTEIGLNGYTF
TRBJ2-5 | TRBV20-1 | CSARDRLAGTPQETQYF
TRBJ2-3 | TRBV7-8 | CASSLAPVSTDTQYF
TRBJ1-6 | TRBV4-2 | CASSPGQGAHSPLHF
TRBJ2-3 | TRBV28 | CASSWPPSGTGDTQYF
TRBJ2-7 | TRBV20-1 | CSASLMGLPIHYEQYF
TRBJ2-3 | TRBV5-5 | CASSLVPGPTDTQYF
TRBJ1-2 | TRBV19 | CASMDRGYGYTF
TRBJ2-2 | TRBV27 | CASSSGTNTGELFF
TRBJ2-1 | TRBV4-1 | CASSQKDRPLLLFF
TRBJ2-7 | TRBV12-3/TRBV12-4 | CASRGGGGAGTYEQYF
TRBJ1-6 | TRBV7-9 | CASSAVGTGAGGSYNPPLHF
TRBJ2-7 | TRBV7-9 | CASRRDIYEQYF
TRBJ2-1 | TRBV4-3 | CASSPRAGGDYNEQFF
TRBJ2-7 | TRBV7-9 | CASSSGQGLYEQYF
TRBJ2-1 | TRBV28 | CASSLTGGYGGTFF
TRBJ2-7 | TRBV7-9 | CASSLSRGGEQYF
TRBJ1-5 | TRBV7-9 | CASSQTVNQPQHF
TRBJ2-6 | TRBV5-1 | CASSLERQGSGANVLTF
TRBJ2-7 | TRBV7-9 | CASSLDSAPLYEQYF
TRBJ2-1 | TRBV12-5 | CASGFTRTGWSYNEQFF
TRBJ2-2 | TRBV7-9 | CASSSTGTSGNTGELFF